One and the same sample provided the 21 T cell receptor beta chains below, sequenced in a study of blood T cell repertoires in COVID-19. Data came from immunoSEQ multiplex PCR; TCRdb stores just in-frame clones and leaves some out. Of about 200,000 clones in the sample, roughly 87% were seen once. What was sequenced was PBMCs or T cells enriched from blood (not recorded which). These receptors were taken from a woman aged 25 to 39 who had recovered from COVID-19.

The chain has TRBV11-3 and TRBJ1-5; 7 positions agree with TRBD1. The V segment lost 5 bases and the J segment 2 bases; nucleotides outside the gene matches: 6. The CDR3 is made up of 15 amino acids. Per the germline V gene, CDR1 is SGHNT and CDR2 is YENEEA. The CDR3 spells CASSPGGDGNQPQHF. In DNA form, the CDR3 reads TGTGCCAGCAGCCCAGGGGGAGACGGCAATCAGCCCCAGCATTTT.

The V call is TRBV23-1, the J call TRBJ1-2, with D perhaps matching TRBD1 (5 bases). TRBV23-1 qualifies as an ORF whose function is uncertain. The CDR3 has 18 residues. V gave up 6 bases and J gave up 8 bases, with 31 bases separating them. CDR3 sequence reads: CASSPRGVGSVGSDGYTF. The DNA of the CDR3 is TGCGCCAGCAGCCCACGGGGGGTTGGAAGTGTTGGGAGTGACGGCTACACCTTC.

This chain connects TRBV7-9 to TRBJ2-1; 10 nucleotides match TRBD2. The J segment lost 8 bases and the V segment lost 5 bases, leaving 12 bases of the junction unmatched. This CDR3 is built from 16 residues. The V gene's germline CDR1 is SEHNR and CDR2 FQNEAQ (reference sequence). CDR3 protein: CASSGIGEREGYEQFF. The CDR3 DNA is TGTGCCAGCAGCGGTATAGGGGAGCGGGAGGGGTATGAGCAGTTCTTC.

This sequence joins TRBV3-1 (or the pseudogene TRBV3-2) and TRBJ2-1, with D possibly matching TRBD1 (6 bases). The germline CDR1 and CDR2 sequences are LGHDT and YNNKEL (reference sequence). Trimming stripped 4 bases from V and 0 bases from J, with 16 bases between. The CDR3 is 17 amino acids. Here the CDR3 DNA reads TGTGCCAGCAGCCCCGTTGGGGGCAGGAGCTCCTACAATGAGCAGTTCTTC. Translation gives CASSPVGGRSSYNEQFF.

With respect to this clone: The same CDR3 can be traced to other DNA sequences in this sample. The chain recombines TRBV24-1 with TRBJ1-5; 9 bases line up with TRBD1. Germline assignment: CDR1 KGHDR and CDR2 SFDVKD. The V and J ends lost 2 bases and 4 bases, in that order; junction bases with no gene match: 2. The CDR3 runs to 15 residues. The chain's CDR3 is CATSDSGQGNQPQHF. The DNA of the CDR3 is TGTGCCACCAGTGATTCTGGACAGGGGAATCAGCCCCAGCATTTT.

The rearrangement uses TRBV19 and TRBJ2-1, with 8 bases matching TRBD1. The CDR3 is made up of 15 amino acids. Germline V gene data show CDR1 as LNHDA and CDR2 as SQIVND (reference sequence). V lost 5 bases, J lost 4 bases, and 7 bases stayed unmatched. In nucleotides, the CDR3 is TGTGCCAGTAGTCCCTACCGGGACAGGTACAATGAGCAGTTCTTC. It is translated as CASSPYRDRYNEQFF.

The chain has TRBV2 and TRBJ1-1; 10 nucleotides match TRBD1. Trimming took 3 bases from V and 5 from J; bases not matched to a gene: 6. This CDR3 is built from 15 residues. Per the germline V gene, CDR1 is SNHLY and CDR2 is FYNNEI. CDR3 sequence: CASSDMTGGATEAFF. CDR3 nucleotide sequence: TGTGCCAGCAGTGACATGACAGGGGGCGCAACTGAAGCTTTCTTT.

The chain carries TRBV28 and TRBJ1-1; 8 nucleotides line up with TRBD1. Germline assignment: CDR1 MDHEN and CDR2 SYDVKM. J gave up 6 bases and V 5 bases, and 5 bases lay outside the gene matches. The CDR3 has 13 residues. In DNA form, the CDR3 reads TGTGCCAGCAGTGCAGGGGGCGCGTCTGAAGCTTTCTTT. This translates into CASSAGGASEAFF.

This rearrangement joins TRBV5-1 to TRBJ1-4; TRBD1 matches 9 bases. V was clipped by 4 bases and J by 7 bases; unmatched bases: 5. The CDR3 runs 14 residues. Per the germline V gene, CDR1 is SGHRS and CDR2 is YFSETQ. The CDR3, as DNA: TGCGCCAGCAGCGTGACAGGGGGACGTGAAAAACTGTTTTTT. Its translation: CASSVTGGREKLFF.

This clone was seen only once. The V gene is TRBV3-1 (or the pseudogene TRBV3-2), the J gene TRBJ1-3, with D possibly being TRBD1 (6 bases). The V gene lost 0 bases and the J gene lost 0 bases, with 9 bases spanning the gap. Germline CDR1 is LGHDT and CDR2 is YNNKEL (reference sequence). This CDR3 spans 16 amino acids. The CDR3 DNA follows: TGTGCCAGCAGCCAAGAAACAGGGTACTCTGGAAACACCATATATTTT. It codes for CASSQETGYSGNTIYF.

This clone was recorded only once. The chain couples TRBV7-2 to TRBJ1-5; D unclear. Looked up from germline, CDR1 is SGHTA and CDR2 is FQGNSA. Trimming removed 2 bases from V and 2 bases from J, with 10 bases in between. This CDR3 has 15 residues. The CDR3 region is CASSLMTGGNQPQHF. CDR3 in DNA: TGTGCCAGCAGCTTAATGACTGGAGGCAATCAGCCCCAGCATTTT.

The chain employs TRBV6-5 and TRBJ1-1; no clear D gene. This CDR3 has 14 residues. Trimming removed 5 bases from V and 3 bases from J, with 13 bases in between. Germline assignment: CDR1 MNHEY and CDR2 SVGAGI. The CDR3 loop is CASSPVLADTEAFF. The DNA for the CDR3 is TGTGCCAGCAGTCCCGTCTTGGCGGACACTGAAGCTTTCTTT.

This clone has only one observation. The chain combines TRBV7-3 with TRBJ1-1; D not resolved. CDR3 length: 14 amino acids. Trimming left V 2 bases short and J 0 bases short, with 7 bases between. The germline V gene has CDR1 SGHTA and CDR2 FQGTGA. For the CDR3, the DNA is TGTGCCAGCAGCTTAGTGGGCATGAACACTGAAGCTTTCTTT. This gives the protein CASSLVGMNTEAFF.

V gene TRBV19 combines with J gene TRBJ1-5; D is unclear. Germline CDR1 and CDR2: LNHDA and SQIVND (reference sequence). This CDR3 is built from 13 residues. Trimming left V 3 bases short and J 5 bases short, with 8 bases between. CDR3 in amino acids: CASSISGDQPQHF. For the CDR3, the DNA is TGTGCCAGTAGTATCTCTGGAGATCAGCCCCAGCATTTT.

This rearrangement joins TRBV7-3 to TRBJ2-1; TRBD1 matches at 9 bases. Germline V lookup: CDR1 SGHTA, CDR2 FQGTGA. The CDR3 is 15 residues long. The ends lost 1 base at V and 6 bases at J; junction bases unmatched: 4. The CDR3 region is CASSLMGQGGNEQFF. CDR3 DNA sequence: TGTGCCAGCAGCTTAATGGGACAGGGAGGCAATGAGCAGTTCTTC.

The chain employs TRBV19 and TRBJ2-5; possibly TRBD1 for D (5 bases). Trimming left V 1 base short and J 4 bases short, with 7 bases between. The germline CDR1 and CDR2 sequences are LNHDA and SQIVND (reference sequence). The CDR3 is 13 amino acids. The CDR3 reads CASSIARVETQYF. Here the CDR3 DNA reads TGTGCCAGTAGTATAGCCAGGGTAGAGACCCAGTACTTC.

The chain carries TRBV7-3 and TRBJ2-1, with TRBD2 matching 8 bases. Losses at the gene ends were 6 bases for V and 7 bases for J; bases not matched to a gene: 14. The germline V gene encodes CDR1 SGHTA and CDR2 FQGTGA. This CDR3 comprises 16 residues. CDR3 bases: TGTGCCAGCAGTTCCGGGACTAGTTATTTGGGGAATGAGCAGTTCTTC. Residues: CASSSGTSYLGNEQFF.

The gene calls are TRBV11-2 and TRBJ2-1; 9 nucleotides agree with TRBD2. CDR3 length: 16 amino acids. V trimming: 2 bases; J trimming: 4 bases; junction bases outside the gene matches: 6. Germline CDR1 SGHAT, CDR2 FQNNGV. The CDR3 DNA reads as TGTGCCAGCAGCTTAAGGCCTAGCGGGGCTTACAATGAGCAGTTCTTC. Translated, it gives CASSLRPSGAYNEQFF.

In this sample, this clone turned up once. V is TRBV5-1 and J is TRBJ2-1; 11 bases fit TRBD1. Germline assignment: CDR1 SGHRS and CDR2 YFSETQ. Trimming at V came to 1 base and at J to 7 bases, leaving 4 bases not matched to a gene. The CDR3 extends over 15 amino acids. The CDR3 DNA follows: TGCGCCAGCAGCTTGCGGACAGGGGGCGGAAATGAGCAGTTCTTC. Translation gives CASSLRTGGGNEQFF.

This clone is a singleton in its sample. The chain combines TRBV6-5 with TRBJ2-2; 9 nucleotides agree with TRBD1. The CDR3 is 15 amino acids. Germline V gene lookup returns CDR1 MNHEY and CDR2 SVGAGI. Unmatched junction bases numbered 8, after V lost 8 bases and J lost 4 bases. The CDR3 is CASGQGKSRTGELFF. CDR3 in DNA: TGTGCCAGCGGACAGGGGAAAAGTCGCACCGGGGAGCTGTTTTTT.

This chain joins TRBV19 and TRBJ1-1, with 11 bases matching TRBD1. The CDR3 has 14 amino acids. Losses at the gene ends were 5 bases for V and 6 bases for J; bases not matched to a gene: 5. Germline-derived CDR1 and CDR2 are LNHDA and SQIVND (reference sequence). CDR3 DNA sequence: TGTGCCAGTAGTGCCCCGGGACAGGGGGCTGAAGCTTTCTTT. As protein: CASSAPGQGAEAFF.